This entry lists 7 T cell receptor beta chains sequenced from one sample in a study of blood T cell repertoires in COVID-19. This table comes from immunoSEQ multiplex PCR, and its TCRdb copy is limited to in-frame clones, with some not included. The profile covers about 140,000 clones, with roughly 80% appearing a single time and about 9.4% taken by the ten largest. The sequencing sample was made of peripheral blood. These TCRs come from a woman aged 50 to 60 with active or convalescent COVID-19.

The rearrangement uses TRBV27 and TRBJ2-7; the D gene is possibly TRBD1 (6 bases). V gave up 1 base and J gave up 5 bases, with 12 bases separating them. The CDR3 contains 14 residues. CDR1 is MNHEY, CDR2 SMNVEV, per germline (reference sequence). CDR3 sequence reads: CASSLLGARNEQYF. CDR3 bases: TGTGCCAGCAGTTTATTGGGGGCGCGAAACGAGCAGTACTTC.

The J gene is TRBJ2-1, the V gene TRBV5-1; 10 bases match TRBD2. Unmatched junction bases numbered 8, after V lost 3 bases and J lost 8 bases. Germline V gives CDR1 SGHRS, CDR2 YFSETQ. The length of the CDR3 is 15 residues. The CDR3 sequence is CASSSGTSDSDEQFF. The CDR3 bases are TGCGCCAGCAGCTCGGGGACTAGCGATTCTGATGAGCAGTTCTTC.

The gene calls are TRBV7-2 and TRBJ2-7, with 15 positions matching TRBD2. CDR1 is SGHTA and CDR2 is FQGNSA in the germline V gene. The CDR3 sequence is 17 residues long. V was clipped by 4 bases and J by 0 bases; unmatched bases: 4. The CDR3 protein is CASSSGLAGGPSYEQYF. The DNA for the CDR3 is TGTGCCAGCAGCTCCGGACTAGCGGGGGGGCCCTCCTACGAGCAGTACTTC.

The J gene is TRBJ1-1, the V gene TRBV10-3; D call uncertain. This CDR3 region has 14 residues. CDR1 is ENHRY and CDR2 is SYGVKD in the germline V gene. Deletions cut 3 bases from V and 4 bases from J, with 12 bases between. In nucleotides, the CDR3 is TGTGCCATCAGTGATACGGGGTTCGCCACTGAAGCTTTCTTT. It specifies CAISDTGFATEAFF.

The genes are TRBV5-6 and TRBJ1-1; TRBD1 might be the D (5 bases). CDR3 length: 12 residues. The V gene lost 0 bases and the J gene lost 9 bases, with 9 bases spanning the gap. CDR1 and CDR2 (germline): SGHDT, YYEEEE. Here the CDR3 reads CASSLGGDQAFF. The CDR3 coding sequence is TGTGCCAGCAGCTTGGGGGGGGACCAAGCTTTCTTT. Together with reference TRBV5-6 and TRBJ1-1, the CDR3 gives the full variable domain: DAGVTQSPTHLIKTRGQQVTLRCSPKSGHDTVSWYQQALGQGPQFIFQYYEEEERQRGNFPDRFSGHQFPNYSSELNVNALLLGDSALYLCASSLGGDQAFFGQGTRLTVV.

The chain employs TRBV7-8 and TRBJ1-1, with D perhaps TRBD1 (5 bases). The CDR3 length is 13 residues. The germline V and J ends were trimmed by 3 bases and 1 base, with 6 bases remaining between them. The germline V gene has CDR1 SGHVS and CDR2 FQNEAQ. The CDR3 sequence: CASSFQGNTEAFF. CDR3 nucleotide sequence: TGTGCCAGCAGCTTTCAGGGGAACACTGAAGCTTTCTTT.

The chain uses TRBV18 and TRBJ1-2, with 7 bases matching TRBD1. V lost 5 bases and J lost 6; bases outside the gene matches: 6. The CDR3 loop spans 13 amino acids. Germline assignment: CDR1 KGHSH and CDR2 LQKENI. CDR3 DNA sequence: TGTGCCAGCTCATACAGGGGCCCAGATGGCTACACCTTC. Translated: CASSYRGPDGYTF.